This T cell receptor beta chain was profiled in a study of cytomegalovirus exposure and HLA in healthy donors. Study-wide background: Earlier sequencing of some 170 million T cells yielded 95 million to 120 million unique TCR beta sequences. Some 85 million unique TCRs, all from HLA-typed donors, were included in an early release of the data. Assignment to the Caucasian-associated ancestry cluster applied to around four fifths of the approximately 400 genotyped donors. General study findings and limits: Differences between HLA loci emerged in a later analysis of TCR association rates, with DRB1 most and HLA-C fewest.

To note about this clone: Antigen unknown.

Trimming stripped 8 bases from V and 1 base from J, with 11 bases between. Per the germline V gene, CDR1 is MRHNA and CDR2 is SNTAGT. This CDR3 is built from 13 residues. The PCR had 60 Vbeta and 13 Jbeta primers. Only in-frame clones appear in the TCRdb table, and some are missing; sequencing was by immunoSEQ multiplex PCR. The data hold fewer than 150,000 clones, with around 80% observed a single time. The clonotype was recovered from a man younger than 45 in good health and CMV-seronegative. The V gene is TRBV6-4, the J gene TRBJ1-1; D may be TRBD1 (5 bases). Input material: PBMCs. CDR3 DNA: TGTGCCAGCTCCGACAGTGAGAACACTGAAGCTTTCTTT. Amino acids: CASSDSENTEAFF.